This T cell receptor (beta chain) emerged from a study of T-cell memory formation after mild COVID-19 (TCRdb year 2021). About the investigation overall: Most TCR sequence clusters were specific to one of the two donors. T-cell clones expanding and contracting after mild COVID-19 in two donors were tracked by longitudinal TCRalpha and TCRbeta repertoire sequencing. Two young, previously healthy adult volunteers, one female and one male, were included in the cohort.

PBMCs were isolated by Ficoll-Paque density gradient centrifugation. This sample was sequenced with an Illumina NovaSeq 6000. Using 5'RACE with constant-segment primers, TCRalpha and TCRbeta cDNA libraries were constructed, with sample barcodes and unique molecular identifiers added in the process. RNA was extracted from every sample with Trizol reagent. Amplification of the libraries took two PCR steps, and the second step added a second sample barcode plus Illumina TruSeq adapters. Libraries were sequenced on an Illumina NovaSeq with 2 x 150 bp paired-end reads. The paper's data handling went like this. Reads were demultiplexed and collapsed into UMI-guided consensus sequences with migec v1.2.7. Using mixcr v2.1.11, the UMI consensuses were aligned to TRA and TRB V and J templates and assembled into clonotypes. A clonotype was counted as expanded or contracted only when both edgeR and NoisET called the clonotype significant, with the noise models trained on biological replicates. For edgeR calls, the cutoffs were a false discovery rate-adjusted p below 0.01 and a log2 fold-change threshold of 1. As an exploratory analysis of dynamics, PCA with hierarchical clustering was applied to max-normalized trajectories of the 1000 most abundant clonotypes. Separately sequenced CD4+ and CD8+ repertoires were used to assign a CD4 or CD8 phenotype to each responding clone. TCRdb ran its own pipeline on the public reads, namely fastp trimming at Q25 and MiXCR clone calling, and kept in-frame beta chains. Identical CDR3 proteins give one entry, which carries the most common genes and DNA. The V and J calls here are based on TCRdb, not the publication. The sample yields roughly 150,000 distinct CDR3 sequences; about 14% were counted once. 14% of the sample is taken by the ten largest.

The full study reports these points: Clones contracting from day 15 to 85 had balanced CD4/CD8 phenotypes, while a second wave expanding from day 15 to 37 was biased towards CD4+. Contracting CD4+ clones were located mainly in the CM and EM memory subsets, whereas CD8+ clones were found to be enriched in EMRA. Some responding clones were detected in pre-infection memory, suggesting pre-existing cross-reactive memory T cells joined the SARS-CoV-2 response. The study included only a couple of mild cases, and larger cohorts that include severe cases with pre-infection samples were judged to be necessary. Whether the second-wave clones peaking on day 37 were SARS-CoV-2 specific was not confirmed.

Concerning this clonotype: Its antigen remains undetermined. The sample holds no much larger clone one base away, and base qualities are not on file.

In the germline V gene (reference sequence), CDR1 corresponds to DFQATT and CDR2 to SNEGSKA. Relative to germline, V is 1 base shorter and J is 0 bases shorter, with 18 bases between their ends. Spanning cysteine to phenylalanine, the CDR3 consists of 17 amino acids. Only CDR3 DNA remains: 51 bases, in frame from the first base. The sequenced sample was PBMCs or a T cell subset sorted from them (not recorded which). The rearrangement joined TRBV20-1 to TRBJ1-1; a confident D gene designation cannot be given. This receptor was obtained from an adult woman who had mild COVID-19 (a few samples of this study predate the infection). The sample titles of this study are shuffled in the database, so cell type and time point are left out; the donor was told from shared clones. The DNA sequence is given as TGCAGTGCTAGAGCTGATCTGGGATCTTACATGAACACTGAAGCTTTCTTT. The resulting protein is CSARADLGSYMNTEAFF.